The clone carrying this T cell receptor beta chain was detected once. Its antigen is undetermined. This CDR3 is 14 amino acids long. Per the germline V gene, CDR1 is SGHNT and CDR2 is YYREEE (reference sequence). This entry comes from a study of cytomegalovirus exposure and HLA in healthy donors. Broader study findings: Reported results showed that the classifier diagnosed cytomegalovirus status with high specificity and sensitivity. Some TCR beta chains (roughly 150 of them) were listed as cytomegalovirus-associated.

Primers included in the PCR were 60 Vbeta and 13 Jbeta primers. The protocol was immunoSEQ multiplex PCR, while the TCRdb copy is restricted to in-frame clones and leaves out a portion. The sample yields about 190,000 clones, roughly 76% seen once. Sequenced input: PBMCs. The V gene is TRBV5-4, the J gene TRBJ2-1, with 10 bases lining up with TRBD1. The clonotype originates from a man aged 40-49 years in good health and CMV-seropositive. CDR3 nucleotides: TGTGCAACCCAGGACAGGGGGTCCCTCAATGAGCAGTTCTTC. Its translation: CATQDRGSLNEQFF.